The 5 T cell receptor beta chains reported below all come from one sample, sequenced in a study of T cells in Graves' hyperthyroidism and ophthalmopathy. RNA transcripts served as the template for amplifying TCR beta CDR3 regions. The HTBI set primed first-round TCR CDR3 RT-PCR. Via MiXCR, TCRdb re-called the multiplex PCR reads, giving one row per CDR3 protein. The sample shows fewer than 450,000 distinct CDR3 sequences, more than 12% of them seen only once. The material sequenced was blood. The receptors were sampled from a man aged 50 or older with Graves' ophthalmopathy.

This clonotype was counted a few times. The rearrangement links TRBV20-1 to TRBJ2-1; D unclear. The V gene's germline CDR1 is DFQATT and CDR2 SNEGSKA (reference sequence). The CDR3 has 13 amino acids. V lost 6 bases to trimming and J lost 5 bases, with 14 bases between them. The CDR3 here is CSAVGIRDNEQFF. Here the CDR3 DNA reads TGCAGTGCGGTGGGAATTCGGGACAATGAGCAGTTCTTC.

The table lists this clonotype with many counts. V usage is TRBV6-1 and J usage is TRBJ2-5; 8 bases fit TRBD1. Germline CDR1 MNHNS, CDR2 SASEGT. The CDR3 runs to 15 residues. The V gene end was trimmed by 8 bases and the J gene end by 5 bases; junction bases not matched to a gene: 13. The CDR3 region has the DNA TGTGCCAGCGCGTGGCGGACAGGGCTTGACGAGACCCAGTACTTC. Translated, it gives CASAWRTGLDETQYF.

This clonotype was detected many times. V is TRBV4-2 and J is TRBJ1-1; D uncertain. Trimming stripped 0 bases from V and 5 bases from J, with 16 bases between. The germline CDR1 and CDR2 sequences are LGHNA and YNFKEQ. This CDR3 spans 16 amino acids. CDR3 sequence: CASSQDGAGGLTEAFF. The CDR3 region has the DNA TGTGCCAGCAGCCAAGATGGCGCGGGAGGACTAACTGAAGCTTTCTTT.

This clonotype has a count of ten or more. The chain combines TRBV30 with TRBJ2-3; D may be TRBD1 (5 bases). This CDR3 spans 12 amino acids. The V end lost 3 bases, the J end lost 4 bases, and 8 bases lay between the germline ends. The germline gives CDR1 GTSNPN, CDR2 SVGIG (reference sequence). CDR3 bases: TGTGCCTGGAGCCCAGGGCCAGATACGCAGTATTTT. This gives the protein CAWSPGPDTQYF.

This clonotype was found many times. This chain joins TRBV6-1 and TRBJ2-7; D unresolved. The CDR3 loop spans 11 amino acids. The V gene lost 6 bases and the J gene lost 4 bases, with 7 bases spanning the gap. Germline-derived CDR1 and CDR2 are MNHNS and SASEGT. CDR3 sequence: CASRGLYEQYF. The DNA for the CDR3 is TGTGCCAGCAGAGGTTTGTACGAGCAGTACTTC.